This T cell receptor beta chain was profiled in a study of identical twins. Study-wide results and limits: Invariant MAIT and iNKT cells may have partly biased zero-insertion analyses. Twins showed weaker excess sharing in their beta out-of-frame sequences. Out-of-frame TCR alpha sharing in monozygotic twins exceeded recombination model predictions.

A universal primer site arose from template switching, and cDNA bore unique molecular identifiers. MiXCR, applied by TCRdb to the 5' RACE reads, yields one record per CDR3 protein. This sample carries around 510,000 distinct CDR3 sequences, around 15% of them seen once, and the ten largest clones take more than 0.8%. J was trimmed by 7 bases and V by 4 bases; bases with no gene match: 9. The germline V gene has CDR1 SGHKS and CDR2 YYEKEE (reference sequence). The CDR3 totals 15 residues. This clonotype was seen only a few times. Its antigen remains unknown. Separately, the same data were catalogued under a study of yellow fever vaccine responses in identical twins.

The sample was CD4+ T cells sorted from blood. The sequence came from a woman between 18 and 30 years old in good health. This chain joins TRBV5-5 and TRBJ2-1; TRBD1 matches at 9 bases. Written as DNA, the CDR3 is TGTGCCAGCAGCAATCCATCACAGGGGGCAAATGAGCAGTTCTTC. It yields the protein CASSNPSQGANEQFF.